This passage covers 5 T cell receptor beta chains from one sample sequenced in a study of beta chain features in type 1 diabetes (dated by TCRdb to the late 2010s). Their specific antigens are unknown. Points the paper makes about the study in general: Type 1 diabetes patients showed a moderate but significant shortening of TCRB CDR3 length in all four CD4+ subsets.

The library was built by means of the immunoSEQ multiplex PCR assay. The entire amount of isolated RNA was reverse transcribed using the High Capacity cDNA Reverse Transcription Kit, so the sequenced TCRB transcripts were expressed ones. TCRdb stores this immuneACCESS table with in-frame sequences only. Part of the clones is absent; in the studies checked, under half of the shortfall reflects unresolved V genes, and no reason is known for the rest. This sample is represented by around 340,000 clones; roughly 9% of them were singletons. The biggest ten clones account for more than 0.8% of the sample. The specimen sequenced was central memory CD4+ T cells from blood. These receptors all stem from a man aged 25-45 years with type 1 diabetes.

V and J are TRBV5-4 and TRBJ2-3, with 14 bases aligning to TRBD2. The CDR3 is 17 amino acids. J lost 2 bases, V lost 0 bases, and 2 bases had no gene match. Germline V gene data show CDR1 as SGHNT and CDR2 as YYREEE (reference sequence). The DNA for the CDR3 is TGTGCCAGCAGCTTGGGGACTAGCGGGGGGCACACAGATACGCAGTATTTT. This gives the protein CASSLGTSGGHTDTQYF. The entire variable domain, with the rest obtained from reference TRBV5-4 and TRBJ2-3, is as follows: ETGVTQSPTHLIKTRGQQVTLRCSSQSGHNTVSWYQQALGQGPQFIFQYYREEENGRGNFPPRFSGLQFPNYSSELNVNALELDDSALYLCASSLGTSGGHTDTQYFGPGTRLTVL.

This rearrangement joins TRBV7-2 to TRBJ1-4; D is unresolved. V was pared by 5 bases and J by 6 bases, with 10 bases between. Germline V gene data show CDR1 as SGHTA and CDR2 as FQGNSA. The CDR3 contains 13 residues. The CDR3 bases are TGTGCCAGCAGCCCGGTCAAGGATGAAAAACTGTTTTTT. Amino acids: CASSPVKDEKLFF.

The J gene is TRBJ2-3, the V gene TRBV7-2; TRBD1 matches at 11 bases. V trimming: 1 base; J trimming: 7 bases; junction bases outside the gene matches: 4. CDR1 is SGHTA, CDR2 FQGNSA, per germline. The CDR3 has 15 residues. CDR3 nucleotides: TGTGCCAGCAGCTTAGGGGGGACAGGGGGATATACGCAGTATTTT. It specifies CASSLGGTGGYTQYF.

Regarding this clone: This sample includes further DNA sequences coding for the same CDR3. The CDR3 here is CASSLTGETQYF. In nucleotides, the CDR3 is TGTGCCAGCAGTTTGACAGGAGAGACCCAGTACTTC. The chain couples TRBV28 to TRBJ2-5, with D possibly matching TRBD1 (6 bases). This CDR3 is 12 amino acids long. Deletions cut 3 bases from V and 4 bases from J, with 6 bases between. CDR1 and CDR2 from the germline V gene are MDHEN and SYDVKM.

This chain uses TRBV4-3 with TRBJ2-3, with 10 bases lining up with TRBD2. Trimming at V came to 3 bases and at J to 2 bases, leaving 8 bases not matched to a gene. Germline V CDR1 and CDR2: LGHNA, YSLEER. The CDR3 contains 17 residues. DNA of the CDR3: TGCGCCAGCAGCCAGGGAGTAGCGGGGGGACCCACAGATACGCAGTATTTT. This gives the protein CASSQGVAGGPTDTQYF.